This TCR beta chain is drawn from a study of immune heterogeneity within non-small cell lung tumors. The wider study: The composition of the tumors was several squamous cell carcinomas, 9 to 10 non-squamous carcinomas and 1 not otherwise specified.

By frequency in the sample, this clonotype is medium-sized. The antigen remains unidentified. Multiplex PCR with 32 V and 13 J primers amplified TCR beta CDR3. TCRdb itself ran the multiplex PCR reads through MiXCR, one entry per CDR3 protein. The data show approximately 7,200 distinct CDR3 sequences, more than 20% seen once. CDR3 length equals 15 residues. The germline V gene encodes CDR1 SGHAT and CDR2 FQNNGV. V lost 1 base and J lost 2, with 12 bases in between. Bulk tumor gDNA, roughly 600 ng per sample, served as the TCR template. Every primary tumor yielded several biopsies, spaced far apart, that were taken during surgery. Curative operations were performed on patients who had untreated, newly diagnosed non-small cell lung cancer. Study conclusions and caveats: Identical dominant CDR3 beta clonotypes spanned tumor sites within a patient, beside site-unique high-frequency clones.

The receptor was derived from a man between 60 and 70 years old with non-small cell lung cancer. The sequenced sample consisted of lung tumor tissue. The chain employs TRBV11-2 and TRBJ2-7; D is uncertain. CDR3 sequence (DNA): TGTGCCAGCAGCTTAGGGATGGGATTGGCCTACGAGCAGTACTTC. As protein: CASSLGMGLAYEQYF. Full variable domain (remainder filled in from reference TRBV11-2 and TRBJ2-7): EAGVAQSPRYKIIEKRQSVAFWCNPISGHATLYWYQQILGQGPKLLIQFQNNGVVDDSQLPKDRFSAERLKGVDSTLKIQPAKLEDSAVYLCASSLGMGLAYEQYFGPGTRLTVT.